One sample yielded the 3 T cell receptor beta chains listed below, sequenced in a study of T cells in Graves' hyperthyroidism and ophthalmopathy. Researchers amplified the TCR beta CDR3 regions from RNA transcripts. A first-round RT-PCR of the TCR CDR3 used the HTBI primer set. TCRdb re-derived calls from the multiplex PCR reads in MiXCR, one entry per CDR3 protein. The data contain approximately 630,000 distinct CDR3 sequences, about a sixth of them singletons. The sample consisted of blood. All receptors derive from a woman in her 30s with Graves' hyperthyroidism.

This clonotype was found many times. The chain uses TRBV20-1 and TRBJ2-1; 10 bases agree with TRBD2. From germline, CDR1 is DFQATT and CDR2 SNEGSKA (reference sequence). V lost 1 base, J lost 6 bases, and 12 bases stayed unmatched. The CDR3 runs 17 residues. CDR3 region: CSARGVASGSSINEQFF. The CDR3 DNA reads TGCAGTGCTAGAGGAGTGGCTAGCGGGAGTAGCATCAATGAGCAGTTCTTC.

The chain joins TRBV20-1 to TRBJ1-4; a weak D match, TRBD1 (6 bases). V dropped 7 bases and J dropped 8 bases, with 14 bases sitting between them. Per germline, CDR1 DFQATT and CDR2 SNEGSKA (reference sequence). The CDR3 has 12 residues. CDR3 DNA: TGCAGTGGGCAGGGGATGGAAGAAAAACTGTTTTTT. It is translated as CSGQGMEEKLFF.

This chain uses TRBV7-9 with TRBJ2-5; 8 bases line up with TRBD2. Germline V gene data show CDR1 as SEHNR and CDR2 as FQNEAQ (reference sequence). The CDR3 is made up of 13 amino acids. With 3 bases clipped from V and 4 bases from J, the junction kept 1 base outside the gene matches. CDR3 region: CASSFGGAETQYF. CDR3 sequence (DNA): TGTGCCAGCAGCTTCGGGGGGGCAGAGACCCAGTACTTC.